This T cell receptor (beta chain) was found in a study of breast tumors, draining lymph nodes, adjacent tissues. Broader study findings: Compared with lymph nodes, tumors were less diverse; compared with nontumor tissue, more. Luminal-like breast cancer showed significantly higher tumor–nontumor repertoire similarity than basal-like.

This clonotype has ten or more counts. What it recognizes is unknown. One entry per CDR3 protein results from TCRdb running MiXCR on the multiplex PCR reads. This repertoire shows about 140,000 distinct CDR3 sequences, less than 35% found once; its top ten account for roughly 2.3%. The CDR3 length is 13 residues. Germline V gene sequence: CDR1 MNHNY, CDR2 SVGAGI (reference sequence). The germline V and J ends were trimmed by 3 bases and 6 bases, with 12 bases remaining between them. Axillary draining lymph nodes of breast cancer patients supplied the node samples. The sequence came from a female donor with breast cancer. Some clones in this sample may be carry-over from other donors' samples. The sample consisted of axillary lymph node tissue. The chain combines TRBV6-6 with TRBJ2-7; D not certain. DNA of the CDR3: TGTGCCAGCAGTTATTCGACGGCTTTCGAGCAGTACTTC. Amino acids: CASSYSTAFEQYF.